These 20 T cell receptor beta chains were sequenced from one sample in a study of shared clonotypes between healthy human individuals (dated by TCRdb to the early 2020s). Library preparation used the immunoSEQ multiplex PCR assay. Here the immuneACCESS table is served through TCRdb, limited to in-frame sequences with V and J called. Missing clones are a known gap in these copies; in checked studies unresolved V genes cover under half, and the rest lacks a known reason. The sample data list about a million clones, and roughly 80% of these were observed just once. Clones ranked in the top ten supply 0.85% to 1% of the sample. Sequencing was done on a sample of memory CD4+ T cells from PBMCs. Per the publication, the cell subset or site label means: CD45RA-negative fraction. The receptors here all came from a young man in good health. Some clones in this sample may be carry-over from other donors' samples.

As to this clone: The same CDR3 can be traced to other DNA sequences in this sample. In DNA form, the CDR3 reads TGTGCCAGCAGTTACTCCGGACAGGGGAACAATGAGCAGTTCTTC. Encoded protein: CASSYSGQGNNEQFF. V and J are TRBV6-5 and TRBJ2-1, with 9 bases fitting TRBD1. Germline V gene lookup returns CDR1 MNHEY and CDR2 SVGAGI. V was clipped by 0 bases and J by 5 bases; unmatched bases: 2. This CDR3 comprises 15 residues.

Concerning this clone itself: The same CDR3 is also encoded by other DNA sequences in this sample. The CDR3 region is CASSYSAGTEETQYF. Written as DNA, the CDR3 is TGTGCCAGCAGTTACTCGGCGGGGACAGAAGAGACCCAGTACTTC. The chain employs TRBV6-5 and TRBJ2-5; TRBD1 might be the D (7 bases). CDR1 is MNHEY and CDR2 is SVGAGI in the germline V gene. The CDR3 runs to 15 residues. V was shortened by 0 bases and J by 3 bases, with 11 bases between the two germline ends.

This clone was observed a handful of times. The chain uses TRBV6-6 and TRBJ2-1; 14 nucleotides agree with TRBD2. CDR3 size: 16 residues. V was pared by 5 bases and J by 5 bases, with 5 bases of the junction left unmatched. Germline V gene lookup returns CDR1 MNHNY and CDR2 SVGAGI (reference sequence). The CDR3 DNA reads TGTGCCAGCAGTACTCCGACTAGCGGGAGGGACAATGAGCAGTTCTTC. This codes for CASSTPTSGRDNEQFF.

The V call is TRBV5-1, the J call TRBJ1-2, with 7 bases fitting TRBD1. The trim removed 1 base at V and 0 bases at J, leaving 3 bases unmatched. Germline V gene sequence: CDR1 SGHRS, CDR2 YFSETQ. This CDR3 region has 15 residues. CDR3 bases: TGCGCCAGCAGCTTGTCAGGGGGAGCTAACTATGGCTACACCTTC. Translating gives CASSLSGGANYGYTF.

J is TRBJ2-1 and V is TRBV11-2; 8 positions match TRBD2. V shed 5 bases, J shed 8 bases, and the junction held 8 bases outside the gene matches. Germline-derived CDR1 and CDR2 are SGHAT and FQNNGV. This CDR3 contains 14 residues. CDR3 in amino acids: CASSRYSGVDEQFF. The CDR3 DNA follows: TGTGCCAGCAGCAGGTATAGCGGGGTGGATGAGCAGTTCTTC.

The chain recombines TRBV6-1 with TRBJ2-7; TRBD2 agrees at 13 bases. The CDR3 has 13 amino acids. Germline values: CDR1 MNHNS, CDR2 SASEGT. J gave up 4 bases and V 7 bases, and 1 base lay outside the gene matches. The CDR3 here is CASMGLAGYEQYF. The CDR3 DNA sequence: TGTGCCAGCATGGGACTAGCGGGGTACGAGCAGTACTTC.

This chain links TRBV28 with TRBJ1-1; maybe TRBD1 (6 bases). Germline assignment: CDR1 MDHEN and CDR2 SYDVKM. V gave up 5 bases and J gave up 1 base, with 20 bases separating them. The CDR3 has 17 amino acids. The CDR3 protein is CASSHHPGVWANTEAFF. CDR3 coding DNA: TGTGCCAGCAGTCACCACCCAGGGGTTTGGGCGAACACTGAAGCTTTCTTT. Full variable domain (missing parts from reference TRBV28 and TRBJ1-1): DVKVTQSSRYLVKRTGEKVFLECVQDMDHENMFWYRQDPGLGLRLIYFSYDVKMKEKGDIPEGYSVSREKKERFSLILESASTNQTSMYLCASSHHPGVWANTEAFFGQGTRLTVV.

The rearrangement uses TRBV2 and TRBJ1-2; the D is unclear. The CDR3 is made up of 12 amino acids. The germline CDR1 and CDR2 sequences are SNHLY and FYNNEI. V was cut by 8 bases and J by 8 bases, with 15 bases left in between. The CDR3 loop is CASFLLTGGYTF. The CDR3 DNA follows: TGTGCCAGCTTTCTCTTAACGGGGGGCTACACCTTC.

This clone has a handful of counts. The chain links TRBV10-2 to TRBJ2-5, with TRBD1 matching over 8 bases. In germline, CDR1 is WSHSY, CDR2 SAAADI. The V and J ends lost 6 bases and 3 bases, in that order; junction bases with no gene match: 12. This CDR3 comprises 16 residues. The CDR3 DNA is TGCGCCAGCAGCCGGATGACAGGGGTCGGGGAAGAGACCCAGTACTTC. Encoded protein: CASSRMTGVGEETQYF.

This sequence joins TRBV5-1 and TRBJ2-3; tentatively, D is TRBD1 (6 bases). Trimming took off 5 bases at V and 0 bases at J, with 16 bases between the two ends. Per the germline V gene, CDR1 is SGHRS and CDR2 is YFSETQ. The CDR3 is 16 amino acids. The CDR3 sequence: CASSFGPTGSTDTQYF. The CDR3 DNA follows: TGCGCCAGCAGTTTCGGACCGACAGGTAGCACAGATACGCAGTATTTT.

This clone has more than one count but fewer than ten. The CDR3 nucleotides read TGTGCCAGCGGGAGTCTTAACAGGGGGGGCACAGATACGCAGTATTTT. Translating gives CASGSLNRGGTDTQYF. This rearrangement joins TRBV28 to TRBJ2-3, with 8 bases matching TRBD1. CDR1 is MDHEN, CDR2 SYDVKM, per germline. The junction had 11 bases not matched to a gene; V was cut back by 8 bases and J by 1 base. There are 16 residues in the CDR3.

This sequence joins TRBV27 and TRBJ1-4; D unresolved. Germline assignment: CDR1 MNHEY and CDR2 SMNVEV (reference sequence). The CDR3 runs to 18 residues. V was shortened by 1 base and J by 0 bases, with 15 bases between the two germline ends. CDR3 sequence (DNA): TGTGCCAGCAGTTTATTCCCGGCCAATTTGGCAACTAATGAAAAACTGTTTTTT. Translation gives CASSLFPANLATNEKLFF.

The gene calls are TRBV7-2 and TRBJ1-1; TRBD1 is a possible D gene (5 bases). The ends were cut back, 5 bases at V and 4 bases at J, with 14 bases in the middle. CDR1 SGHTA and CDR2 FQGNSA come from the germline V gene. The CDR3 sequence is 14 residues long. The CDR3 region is CASSPGWSSTEAFF. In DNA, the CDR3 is TGTGCCAGCAGCCCAGGGTGGTCATCCACTGAAGCTTTCTTT.

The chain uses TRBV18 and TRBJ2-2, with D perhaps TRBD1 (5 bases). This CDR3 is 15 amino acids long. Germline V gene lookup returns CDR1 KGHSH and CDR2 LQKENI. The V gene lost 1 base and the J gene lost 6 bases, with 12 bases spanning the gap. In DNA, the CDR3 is TGTGCCAGCTCACCACGATCTGGGGCGGCCGGGGAGCTGTTTTTT. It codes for CASSPRSGAAGELFF. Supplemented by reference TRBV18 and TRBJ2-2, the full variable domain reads NAGVMQNPRHLVRRRGQEARLRCSPMKGHSHVYWYRQLPEEGLKFMVYLQKENIIDESGMPKERFSAEFPKEGPSILRIQQVVRGDSAAYFCASSPRSGAAGELFFGEGSRLTVL.

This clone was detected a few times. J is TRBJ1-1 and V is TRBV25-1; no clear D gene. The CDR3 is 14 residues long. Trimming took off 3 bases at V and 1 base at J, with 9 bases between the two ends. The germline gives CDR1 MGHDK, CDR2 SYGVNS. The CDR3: CASSDPMENTEAFF. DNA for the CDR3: TGTGCCAGCAGTGATCCGATGGAGAACACTGAAGCTTTCTTT.

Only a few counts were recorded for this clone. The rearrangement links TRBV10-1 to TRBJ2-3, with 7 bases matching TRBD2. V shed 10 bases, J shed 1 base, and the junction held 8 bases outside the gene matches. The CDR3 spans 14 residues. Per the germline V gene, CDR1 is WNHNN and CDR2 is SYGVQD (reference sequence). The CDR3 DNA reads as TGCGCCACCAAAGCGGGATCGGGCACAGATACGCAGTATTTT. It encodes CATKAGSGTDTQYF.

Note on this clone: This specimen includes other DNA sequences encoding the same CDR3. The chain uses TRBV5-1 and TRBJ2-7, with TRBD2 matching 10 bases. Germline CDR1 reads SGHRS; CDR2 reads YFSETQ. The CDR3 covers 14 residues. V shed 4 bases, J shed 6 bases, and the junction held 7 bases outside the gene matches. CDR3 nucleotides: TGCGCCAGCAGCCCCGGGGTAGCGGGAGGCGAGCAGTACTTC. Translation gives CASSPGVAGGEQYF.

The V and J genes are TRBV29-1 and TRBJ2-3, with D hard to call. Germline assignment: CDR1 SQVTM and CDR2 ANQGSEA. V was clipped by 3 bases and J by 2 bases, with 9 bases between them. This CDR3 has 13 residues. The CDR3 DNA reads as TGCAGCGTTGAGGTCTCCACCACAGATACGCAGTATTTT. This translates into CSVEVSTTDTQYF.

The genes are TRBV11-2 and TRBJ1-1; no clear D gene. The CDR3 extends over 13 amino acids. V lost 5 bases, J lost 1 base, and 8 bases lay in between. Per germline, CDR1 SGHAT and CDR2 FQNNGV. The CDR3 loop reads CASSQVANTEAFF. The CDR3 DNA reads TGTGCCAGCAGCCAAGTCGCGAACACTGAAGCTTTCTTT.

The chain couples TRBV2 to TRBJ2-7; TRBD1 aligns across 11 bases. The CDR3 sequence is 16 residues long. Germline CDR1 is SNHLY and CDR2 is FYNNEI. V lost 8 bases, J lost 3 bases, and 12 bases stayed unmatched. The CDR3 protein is CASAPGQGQGVYEQYF. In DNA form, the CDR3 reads TGTGCCAGCGCCCCCGGTCAGGGACAGGGGGTCTACGAGCAGTACTTC.